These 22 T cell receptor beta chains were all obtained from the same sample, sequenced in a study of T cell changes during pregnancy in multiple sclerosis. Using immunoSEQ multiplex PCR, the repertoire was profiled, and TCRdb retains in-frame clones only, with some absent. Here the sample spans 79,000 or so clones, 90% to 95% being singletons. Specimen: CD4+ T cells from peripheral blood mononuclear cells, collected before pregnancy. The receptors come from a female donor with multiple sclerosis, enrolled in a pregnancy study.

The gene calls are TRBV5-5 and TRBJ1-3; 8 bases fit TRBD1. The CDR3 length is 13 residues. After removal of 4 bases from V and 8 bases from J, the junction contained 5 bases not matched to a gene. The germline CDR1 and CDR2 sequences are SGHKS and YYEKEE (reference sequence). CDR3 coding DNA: TGTGCCAGCAGCGAGACAGGGGCAGACACCATATATTTT. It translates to CASSETGADTIYF.

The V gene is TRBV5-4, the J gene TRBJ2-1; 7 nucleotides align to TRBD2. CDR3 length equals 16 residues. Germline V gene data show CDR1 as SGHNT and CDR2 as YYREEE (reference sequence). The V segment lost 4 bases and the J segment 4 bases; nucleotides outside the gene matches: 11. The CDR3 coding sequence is TGTGCCAGCAGCCACCCCCAAATAGCGGGTTACAATGAGCAGTTCTTC. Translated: CASSHPQIAGYNEQFF.

In nucleotides, the CDR3 is TGTGCCTGGAGGAAGGGCCTAGCGCGCACAGATACGCAGTATTTT. Translated, it gives CAWRKGLARTDTQYF. The chain combines TRBV30 with TRBJ2-3, with a weak D call TRBD2 (6 bases). V dropped 3 bases and J dropped 1 base, with 14 bases sitting between them. The CDR3 extends over 15 amino acids. The germline gives CDR1 GTSNPN, CDR2 SVGIG (reference sequence). Combining the CDR3 with reference TRBV30 and TRBJ2-3 gives the whole variable domain SQTIHQWPATLVQPVGSPLSLECTVEGTSNPNLYWYRQAAGRGLQLLFYSVGIGQISSEVPQNLSASRPQDRQFILSSKKLLLSDSGFYLCAWRKGLARTDTQYFGPGTRLTVL.

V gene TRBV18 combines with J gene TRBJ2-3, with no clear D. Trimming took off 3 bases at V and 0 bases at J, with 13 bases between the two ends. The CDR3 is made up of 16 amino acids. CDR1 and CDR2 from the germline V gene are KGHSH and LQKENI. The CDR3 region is CASSPESLTSTDTQYF. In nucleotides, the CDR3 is TGTGCCAGCTCACCCGAGAGCCTTACTAGCACAGATACGCAGTATTTT.

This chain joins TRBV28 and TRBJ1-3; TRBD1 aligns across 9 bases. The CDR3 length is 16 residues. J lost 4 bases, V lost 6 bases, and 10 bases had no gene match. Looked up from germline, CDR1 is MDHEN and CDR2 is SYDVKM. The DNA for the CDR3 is TGTGCCAGCAGGAACAGGGGGCGCTTGGGGGGAAACACCATATATTTT. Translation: CASRNRGRLGGNTIYF.

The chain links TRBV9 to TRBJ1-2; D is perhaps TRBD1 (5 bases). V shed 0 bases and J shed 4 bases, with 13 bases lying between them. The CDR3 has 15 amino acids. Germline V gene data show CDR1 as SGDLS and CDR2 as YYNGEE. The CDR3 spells CASSVVPDSFYGYTF. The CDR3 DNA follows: TGTGCCAGCAGCGTAGTCCCAGACAGCTTCTATGGCTACACCTTC.

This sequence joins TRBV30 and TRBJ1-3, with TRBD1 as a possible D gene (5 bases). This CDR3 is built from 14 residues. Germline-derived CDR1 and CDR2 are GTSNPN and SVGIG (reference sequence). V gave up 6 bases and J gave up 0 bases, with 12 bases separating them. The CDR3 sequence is CACRDSHSGNTIYF. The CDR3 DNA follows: TGTGCCTGCCGGGACTCCCACTCTGGAAACACCATATATTTT.

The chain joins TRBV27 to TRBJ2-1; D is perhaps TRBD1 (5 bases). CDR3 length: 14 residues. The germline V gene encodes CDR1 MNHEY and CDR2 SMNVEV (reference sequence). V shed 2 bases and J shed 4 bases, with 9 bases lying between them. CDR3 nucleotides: TGTGCCAGCAGTTTAAGTAGGGGTTACAATGAGCAGTTCTTC. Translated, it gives CASSLSRGYNEQFF.

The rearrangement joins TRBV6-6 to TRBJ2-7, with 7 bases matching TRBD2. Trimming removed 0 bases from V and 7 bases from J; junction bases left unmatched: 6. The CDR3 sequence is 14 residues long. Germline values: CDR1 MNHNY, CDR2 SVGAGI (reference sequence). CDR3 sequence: CASSYSVEAGEQYF. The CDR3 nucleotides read TGTGCCAGCAGTTACTCAGTCGAAGCGGGGGAGCAGTACTTC.

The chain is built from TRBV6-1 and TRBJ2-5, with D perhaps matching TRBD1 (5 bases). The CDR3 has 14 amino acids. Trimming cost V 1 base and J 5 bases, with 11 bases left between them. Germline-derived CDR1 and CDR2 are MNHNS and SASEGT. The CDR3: CASSEVGVGETQYF. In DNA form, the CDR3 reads TGTGCCAGCAGTGAAGTAGGGGTGGGGGAGACCCAGTACTTC.

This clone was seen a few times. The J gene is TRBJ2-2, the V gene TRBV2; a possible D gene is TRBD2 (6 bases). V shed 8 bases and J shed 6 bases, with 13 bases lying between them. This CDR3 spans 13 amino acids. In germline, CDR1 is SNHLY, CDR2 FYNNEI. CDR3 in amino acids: CASWGVSAGELFF. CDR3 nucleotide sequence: TGTGCCAGCTGGGGGGTTTCGGCCGGGGAGCTGTTTTTT.

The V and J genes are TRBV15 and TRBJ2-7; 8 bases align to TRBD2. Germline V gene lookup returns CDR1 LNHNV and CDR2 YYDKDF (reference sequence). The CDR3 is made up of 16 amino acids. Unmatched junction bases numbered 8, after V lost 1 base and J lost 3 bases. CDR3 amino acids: CATSRGGGQNLYEQYF. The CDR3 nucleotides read TGTGCCACCAGCAGAGGCGGGGGGCAAAACCTCTACGAGCAGTACTTC.

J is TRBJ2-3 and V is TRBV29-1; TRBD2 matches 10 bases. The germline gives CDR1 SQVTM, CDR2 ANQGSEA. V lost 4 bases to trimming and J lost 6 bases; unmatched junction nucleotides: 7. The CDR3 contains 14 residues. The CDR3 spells CSVVASGSPDTQYF. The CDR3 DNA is TGCAGCGTTGTGGCTAGCGGGAGTCCGGATACGCAGTATTTT.

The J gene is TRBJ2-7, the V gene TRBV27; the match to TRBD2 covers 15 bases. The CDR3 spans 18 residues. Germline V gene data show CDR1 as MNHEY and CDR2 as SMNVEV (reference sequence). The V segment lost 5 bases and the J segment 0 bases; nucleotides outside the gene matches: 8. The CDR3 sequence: CASSPPGLAGGNSYEQYF. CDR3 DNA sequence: TGTGCCAGCAGTCCCCCGGGACTAGCGGGGGGTAACTCCTACGAGCAGTACTTC.

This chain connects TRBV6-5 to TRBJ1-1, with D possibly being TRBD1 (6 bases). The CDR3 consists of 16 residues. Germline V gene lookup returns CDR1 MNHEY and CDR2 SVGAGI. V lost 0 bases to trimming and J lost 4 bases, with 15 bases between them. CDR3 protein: CASSYSLPGRGTEAFF. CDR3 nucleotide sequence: TGTGCCAGCAGTTACTCTCTTCCGGGCAGGGGCACTGAAGCTTTCTTT.

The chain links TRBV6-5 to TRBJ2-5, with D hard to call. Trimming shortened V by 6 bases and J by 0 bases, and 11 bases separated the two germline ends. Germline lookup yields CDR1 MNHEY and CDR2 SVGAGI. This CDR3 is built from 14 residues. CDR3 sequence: CASRRASYQETQYF. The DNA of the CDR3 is TGTGCCAGCAGGCGAGCGTCGTACCAAGAGACCCAGTACTTC.

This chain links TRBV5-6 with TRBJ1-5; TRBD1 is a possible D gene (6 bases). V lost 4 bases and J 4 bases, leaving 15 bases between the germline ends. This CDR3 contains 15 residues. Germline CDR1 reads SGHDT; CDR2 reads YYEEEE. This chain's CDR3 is CASSRTDRRNQPQHF. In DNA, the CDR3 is TGTGCCAGCAGCCGAACCGACAGGCGGAATCAGCCCCAGCATTTT.

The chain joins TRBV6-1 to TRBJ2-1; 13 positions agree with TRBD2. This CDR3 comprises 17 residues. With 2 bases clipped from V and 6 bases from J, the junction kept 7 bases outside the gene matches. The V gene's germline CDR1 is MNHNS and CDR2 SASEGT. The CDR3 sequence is CASSEPALAGGPNEQFF. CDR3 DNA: TGTGCCAGCAGTGAACCCGCACTAGCGGGAGGGCCCAATGAGCAGTTCTTC.

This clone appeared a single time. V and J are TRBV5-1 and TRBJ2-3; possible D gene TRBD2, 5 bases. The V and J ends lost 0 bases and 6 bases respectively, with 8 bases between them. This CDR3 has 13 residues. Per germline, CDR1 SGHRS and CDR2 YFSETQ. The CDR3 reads CASSLARGDTQYF. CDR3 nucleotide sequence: TGCGCCAGCAGCTTGGCTCGAGGGGATACGCAGTATTTT.

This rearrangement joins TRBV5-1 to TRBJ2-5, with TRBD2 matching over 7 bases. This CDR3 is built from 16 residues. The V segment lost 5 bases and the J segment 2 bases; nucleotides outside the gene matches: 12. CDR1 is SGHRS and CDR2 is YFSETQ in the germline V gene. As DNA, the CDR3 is TGCGCCAGCAGAGCTACGGGACTACCCTCTCAAGAGACCCAGTACTTC. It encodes CASRATGLPSQETQYF.

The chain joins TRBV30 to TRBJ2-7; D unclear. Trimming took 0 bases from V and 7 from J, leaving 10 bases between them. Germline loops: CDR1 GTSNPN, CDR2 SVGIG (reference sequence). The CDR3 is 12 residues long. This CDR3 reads CAWSVRGEEQYF. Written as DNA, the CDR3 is TGTGCCTGGAGTGTGAGAGGAGAGGAGCAGTACTTC. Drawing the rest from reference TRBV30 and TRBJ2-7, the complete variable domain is SQTIHQWPATLVQPVGSPLSLECTVEGTSNPNLYWYRQAAGRGLQLLFYSVGIGQISSEVPQNLSASRPQDRQFILSSKKLLLSDSGFYLCAWSVRGEEQYFGPGTRLTVT.

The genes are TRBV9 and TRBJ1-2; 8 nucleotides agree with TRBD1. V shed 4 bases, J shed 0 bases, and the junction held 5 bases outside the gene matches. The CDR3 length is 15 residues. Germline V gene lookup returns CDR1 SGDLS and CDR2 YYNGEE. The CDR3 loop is CASSPGQGTNYGYTF. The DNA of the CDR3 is TGTGCCAGCAGCCCTGGACAGGGAACTAACTATGGCTACACCTTC.